A selection of T cell receptor beta chains follows, all from one sample in a study of chemoradiotherapy in HPV16-positive cancers. The assay was immunoSEQ multiplex PCR, and TCRdb's table has in-frame clones only and misses some. The sample lists around 30,000 clones, approximately 90% occurring once. The sequences come from blood, collected from a patient who underwent chemoradiotherapy. The receptors come from a human donor with HPV-associated anogenital cancer. Each CDR3 is given with its conserved first and last residue. The D gene is left open where the match is weak.

>TRBJ1-3|TRBD1|TRBV18
TGTGCCAGCTCACCCGGGACAGGGAGAGGAAACACCATATATTTT
CASSPGTGRGNTIYF
>TRBJ1-1|.|TRBV5-1
TGCGCCAGCAGCTTGGGAAGCGTGGGGACTTCCACTGAAGCTTTCTTT
CASSLGSVGTSTEAFF
>TRBJ1-1|.|TRBV28
TGTGCCAGCAGTTTATGGAGGGTGGACACTGAAGCTTTCTTT
CASSLWRVDTEAFF
>TRBJ1-6|TRBD1|TRBV2
TGTGCCAGCAGTGAAATAATCCAGGGGGATTCACCCCTCCACTTT
CASSEIIQGDSPLHF
>TRBJ2-7|TRBD2|TRBV28
TGTGCCAGCAGTTCCTGGGAGGGGTACGAGCAGTACTTC
CASSSWEGYEQYF
>TRBJ2-7|TRBD2|TRBV5-1
TGCGCCAGCAGCCAGACTAGCGGGAGCACCTACGAGCAGTACTTC
CASSQTSGSTYEQYF
>TRBJ2-2|.|TRBV2
TGTGCCAGCAGTGAACAGGGTCCGAACACCGGGGAGCTGTTTTTT
CASSEQGPNTGELFF
>TRBJ2-1|.|TRBV5-1
TGCGCCAGCAGCTTGGGAGTTACCAATGAGCAGTTCTTC
CASSLGVTNEQFF
>TRBJ1-5|.|TRBV6-1
TGTGCCAGCAGCCAAGGGTGGGGAGGCAATCAGCCCCAGCATTTT
CASSQGWGGNQPQHF
>TRBJ2-7|.|TRBV7-9
TGTGCCAGCAGCTTAGACGATGGCGAGCAGTACTTC
CASSLDDGEQYF
>TRBJ1-2|TRBD1|TRBV5-1
TGCGCCAGCAGCTTGGAGCCGGGACAGGGGGCGGGAAATGGCTACACCTTC
CASSLEPGQGAGNGYTF
>TRBJ1-2|.|TRBV6-5
TGTGCCAGCAGTTACTCTAAAGGCTGGATTTATGGCTACACCTTC
CASSYSKGWIYGYTF
>TRBJ2-3|.|TRBV5-5
TGTGCCAGCAGCTTGGAAGGGGCAGATACGCAGTATTTT
CASSLEGADTQYF
>TRBJ2-1|.|TRBV10-3
TGTGCCACCAAATTGCGTAGCGGGACAGCAGACAATGAGCAGTTCTTC
CATKLRSGTADNEQFF
>TRBJ2-3|TRBD2|TRBV7-3
TGTGCCAGCAGCGCGGGGGGGAGCACAGATACGCAGTATTTT
CASSAGGSTDTQYF